This T cell receptor beta chain was recovered during a study of technical replicates of blood from a few donors. Generated by immunoSEQ multiplex PCR, the TCRdb table keeps only in-frame clones and is missing some. Among tens of thousands of clones, over 95% were seen once, and the ten largest hold roughly 0.34%. Germline V gene sequence: CDR1 SQVTM, CDR2 ANQGSEA. Trimming removed 5 bases from V and 5 bases from J, with 9 bases in between. The length of the CDR3 is 11 residues. The chain uses TRBV29-1 and TRBJ2-5, with a tentative D call TRBD2 (6 bases). The receptor comes from a human donor in good health. Sequencing was done on a sample of T cells isolated from PBMCs. CDR3 in DNA: TGCAGCGTTCTGGGGGGTGAGACCCAGTACTTC. This sequence encodes CSVLGGETQYF.